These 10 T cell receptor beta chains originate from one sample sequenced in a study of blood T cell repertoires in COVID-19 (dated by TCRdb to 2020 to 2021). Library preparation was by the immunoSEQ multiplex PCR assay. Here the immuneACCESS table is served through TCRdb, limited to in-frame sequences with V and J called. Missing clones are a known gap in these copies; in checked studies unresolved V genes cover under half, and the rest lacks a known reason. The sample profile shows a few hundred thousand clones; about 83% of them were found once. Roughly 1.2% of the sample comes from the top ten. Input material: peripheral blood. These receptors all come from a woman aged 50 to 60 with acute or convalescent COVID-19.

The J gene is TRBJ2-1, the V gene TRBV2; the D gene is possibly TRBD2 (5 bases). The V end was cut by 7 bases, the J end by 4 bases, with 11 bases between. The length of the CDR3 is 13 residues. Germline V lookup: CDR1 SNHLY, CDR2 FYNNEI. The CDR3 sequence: CASTKGEYNEQFF. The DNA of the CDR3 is TGTGCCAGCACGAAGGGAGAGTACAATGAGCAGTTCTTC.

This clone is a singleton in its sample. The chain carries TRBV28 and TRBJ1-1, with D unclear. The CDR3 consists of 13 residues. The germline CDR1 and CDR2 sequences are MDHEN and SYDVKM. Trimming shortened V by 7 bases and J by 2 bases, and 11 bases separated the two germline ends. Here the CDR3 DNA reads TGTGCCAGCACTGAGGGCGGAAACACTGAAGCTTTCTTT. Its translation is CASTEGGNTEAFF.

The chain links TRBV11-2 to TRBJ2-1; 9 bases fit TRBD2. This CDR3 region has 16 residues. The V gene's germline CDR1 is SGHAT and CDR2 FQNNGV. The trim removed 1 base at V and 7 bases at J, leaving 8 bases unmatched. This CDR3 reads CASSLVSSGRSNEQFF. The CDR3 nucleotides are TGTGCCAGCAGCTTAGTATCGAGCGGGAGGTCGAATGAGCAGTTCTTC. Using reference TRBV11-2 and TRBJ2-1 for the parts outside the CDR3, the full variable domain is EAGVAQSPRYKIIEKRQSVAFWCNPISGHATLYWYQQILGQGPKLLIQFQNNGVVDDSQLPKDRFSAERLKGVDSTLKIQPAKLEDSAVYLCASSLVSSGRSNEQFFGPGTRLTVL.

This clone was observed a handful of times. CDR3 amino acids: CSVDETGFLGYTF. For the CDR3, the DNA is TGCAGCGTCGACGAAACAGGGTTTTTGGGCTACACCTTC. The chain has TRBV29-1 and TRBJ1-2, with D possibly TRBD1 on 6 matching bases. This CDR3 is built from 13 residues. Germline loops: CDR1 SQVTM, CDR2 ANQGSEA. V dropped 6 bases and J dropped 8 bases, with 19 bases sitting between them.

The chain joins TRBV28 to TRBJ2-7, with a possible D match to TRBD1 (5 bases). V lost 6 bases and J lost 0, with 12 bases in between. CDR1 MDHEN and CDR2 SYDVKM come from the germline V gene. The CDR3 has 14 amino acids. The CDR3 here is CASSPEGVSYEQYF. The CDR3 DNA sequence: TGTGCCAGCAGCCCCGAAGGGGTCTCCTACGAGCAGTACTTC.

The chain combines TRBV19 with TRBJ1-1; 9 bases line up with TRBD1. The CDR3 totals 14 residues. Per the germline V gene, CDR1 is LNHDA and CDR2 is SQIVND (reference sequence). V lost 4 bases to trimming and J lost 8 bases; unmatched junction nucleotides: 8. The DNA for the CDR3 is TGTGCCAGTAGTAGTAGGACAGGGGTTACCGAAGCTTTCTTT. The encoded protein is CASSSRTGVTEAFF.

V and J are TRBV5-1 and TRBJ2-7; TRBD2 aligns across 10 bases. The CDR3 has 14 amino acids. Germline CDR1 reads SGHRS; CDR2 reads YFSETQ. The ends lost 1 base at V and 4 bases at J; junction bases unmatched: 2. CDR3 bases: TGCGCCAGCAGCTTGTCTAGCGGGAGATACGAGCAGTACTTC. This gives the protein CASSLSSGRYEQYF.

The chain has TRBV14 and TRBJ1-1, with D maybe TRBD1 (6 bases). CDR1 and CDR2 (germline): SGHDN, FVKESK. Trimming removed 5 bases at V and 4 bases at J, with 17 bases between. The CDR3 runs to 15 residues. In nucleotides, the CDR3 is TGTGCCAGCAGCAAAGCGGGGCGGACAGTCACTGAAGCTTTCTTT. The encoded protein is CASSKAGRTVTEAFF.

CDR3 in amino acids: CATSDATGNYGYTF. In DNA form, the CDR3 reads TGTGCCACCAGTGATGCGACAGGCAACTATGGCTACACCTTC. The J gene is TRBJ1-2, the V gene TRBV24-1; perhaps TRBD1 as D (6 bases). This CDR3 has 14 amino acids. Germline V lookup: CDR1 KGHDR, CDR2 SFDVKD. Trimming took off 3 bases at V and 2 bases at J, with 9 bases between the two ends.

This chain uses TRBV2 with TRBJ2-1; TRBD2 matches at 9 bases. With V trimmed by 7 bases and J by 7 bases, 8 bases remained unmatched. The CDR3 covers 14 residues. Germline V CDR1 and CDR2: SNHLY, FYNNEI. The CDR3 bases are TGTGCCAGCATTGTTAGCGGGAGAGAGAATGAGCAGTTCTTC. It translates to CASIVSGRENEQFF.